Listed below are T cell receptor beta chains from one sample, sequenced in a study of cytotoxic CD8 clonotypes in ibrutinib-treated CLL. Profiling relied on immunoSEQ multiplex PCR, and the TCRdb table lists in-frame clones only, not all of them. The table shows tens of thousands of clones, with about 86% occurring only once. The source material was PBMCs, sampled before ibrutinib treatment. Receptors originate from a human donor with chronic lymphocytic leukemia. CDR3s include the opening cysteine and the closing phenylalanine or tryptophan.

>TRBV5-1
CASSPGLAGAYNEQFF
>TRBV28
CAIQSTGANVLTF
>TRBV4-1
CASSNRDRDYNEQFF
>TRBV7-6
CASSLDRAWVEQFF
>TRBV5-1
CASSLGQGGTGELFF
>TRBV6-5
CASSFEDRAVVKAFF
>TRBV11-3
CASSLANTQYF
>TRBV30
CAWSNRWTEAFF
>TRBV7-2
CASSPIVGAPSYGYTF
>TRBV5-1
CASSPGDGSYGYTF
>TRBV30
CAWKTRDRVDQPQHF
>TRBV30
CAWMEYHEQYF
>TRBV6-5
CASSSISQGTYGYTF
>TRBV10-1
CASSSSWTYEQYF
>TRBV10-3
CAISESGGQPQHF
>TRBV4-1
CASSQFQRSIVGRSNQPQHF
>TRBV28
CASSFSNQPQHF
>TRBV19
CASLSHGGEQYF
>TRBV5-4
CASAEGRNTDTQYF
>TRBV19
CASSSRLVADTQYF
>TRBV20-1
CSASDNYGYTF
>TRBV20-1
CSASQGGARFF
>TRBV7-3
CASSREDSYNNEQFF
>TRBV5-4
CASSLHALGAGELFF
>TRBV5-6
CASRLQPTSYEQYF
>TRBV6-9
CASAWDRSYEQYF
>TRBV19
CASSIILAGSNEQFF
>TRBV7-2
CASSWGTGNYGYTF
>TRBV5-1
CASSRDGLSYEQYF
>TRBV13
CASSPQETQYF
>TRBV5-1
CASSVKGQGAGHEQYF
>TRBV30
CAWMQGTGELFF